This T cell receptor beta chain was recovered during a study of blood T cell repertoires in COVID-19. Whole-study context: The United States, Italy and Spain were the sources of the acute and convalescent COVID-19 samples. The cDNA or gDNA used as material had been derived from T cells, B-cell-depleted T cells, or PBMCs.

In the source study's methods: Using reference gene primer amplification, nucleated cell counts were estimated. Clones were sequenced by immunoSEQ multiplex PCR, and TCRdb holds only the in-frame ones, with some missing. From that table come the V and J calls and clone size; the DNA was used to work out D and trimming. The sample has about 140,000 clones; around 86% are singletons. Germline assignment: CDR1 KGHSH and CDR2 LQKENI. This CDR3 comprises 19 residues. V shed 0 bases and J 4 bases; nucleotides not matched to a gene: 11. Sequencing was carried out using peripheral blood. V usage is TRBV18 and J usage is TRBJ2-1; 11 bases align to TRBD2. This clonotype was sampled from a human donor in a cohort sampled during active COVID-19. The CDR3 is CASSPPLAGGRGAYNEQFF. In nucleotides, the CDR3 is TGTGCCAGCTCACCACCCCTAGCGGGAGGCCGAGGGGCGTACAATGAGCAGTTCTTC.